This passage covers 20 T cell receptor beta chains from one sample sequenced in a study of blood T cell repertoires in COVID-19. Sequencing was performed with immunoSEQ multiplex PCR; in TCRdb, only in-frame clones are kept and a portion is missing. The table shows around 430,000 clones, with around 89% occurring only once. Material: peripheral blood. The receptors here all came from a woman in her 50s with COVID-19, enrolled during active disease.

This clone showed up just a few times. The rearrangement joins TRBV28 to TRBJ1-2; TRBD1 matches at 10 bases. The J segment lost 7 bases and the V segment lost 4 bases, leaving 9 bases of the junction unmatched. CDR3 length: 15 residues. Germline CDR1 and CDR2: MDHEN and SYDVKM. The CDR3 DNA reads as TGTGCCAGCAGTTACGGGGACAGGGGTCAGAGTGGCTACACCTTC. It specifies CASSYGDRGQSGYTF.

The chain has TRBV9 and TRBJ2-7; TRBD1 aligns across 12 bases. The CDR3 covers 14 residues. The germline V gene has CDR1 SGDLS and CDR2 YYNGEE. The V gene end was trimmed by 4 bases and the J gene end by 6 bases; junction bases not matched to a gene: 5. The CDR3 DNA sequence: TGTGCCAGCAGCTCCGGGACAGGGGGCTTCGAGCAGTACTTC. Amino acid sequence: CASSSGTGGFEQYF.

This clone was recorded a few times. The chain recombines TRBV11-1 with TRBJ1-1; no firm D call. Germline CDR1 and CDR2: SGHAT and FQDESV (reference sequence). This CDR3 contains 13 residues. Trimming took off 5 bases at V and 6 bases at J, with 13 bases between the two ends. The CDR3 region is CASSPSGMSEAFF. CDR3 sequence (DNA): TGTGCCAGCAGCCCGAGTGGTATGTCTGAAGCTTTCTTT.

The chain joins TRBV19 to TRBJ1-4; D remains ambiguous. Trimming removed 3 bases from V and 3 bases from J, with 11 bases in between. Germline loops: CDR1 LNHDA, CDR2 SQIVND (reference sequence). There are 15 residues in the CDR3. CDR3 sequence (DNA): TGTGCCAGTAGTATGTCGGTGGTGGCTAATGAAAAACTGTTTTTT. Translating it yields CASSMSVVANEKLFF.

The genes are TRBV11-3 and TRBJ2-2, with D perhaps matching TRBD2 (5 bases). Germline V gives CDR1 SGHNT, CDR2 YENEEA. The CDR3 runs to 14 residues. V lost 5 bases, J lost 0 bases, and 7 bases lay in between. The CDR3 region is CASSRGPNTGELFF. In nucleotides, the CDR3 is TGTGCCAGCAGCCGAGGGCCGAACACCGGGGAGCTGTTTTTT.

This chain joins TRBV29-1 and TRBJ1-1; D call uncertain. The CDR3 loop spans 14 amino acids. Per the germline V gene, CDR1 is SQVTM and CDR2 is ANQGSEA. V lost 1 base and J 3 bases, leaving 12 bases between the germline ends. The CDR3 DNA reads TGCAGCGTTGAAGTGGGGAGCACCCACACTGAAGCTTTCTTT. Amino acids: CSVEVGSTHTEAFF.

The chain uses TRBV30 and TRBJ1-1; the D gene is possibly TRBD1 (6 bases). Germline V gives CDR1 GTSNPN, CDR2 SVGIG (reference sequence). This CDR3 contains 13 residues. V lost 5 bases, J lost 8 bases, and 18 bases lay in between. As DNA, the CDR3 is TGTGCCTGGGGGAAAGGGGGAAGGACCGAAGCTTTCTTT. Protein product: CAWGKGGRTEAFF.

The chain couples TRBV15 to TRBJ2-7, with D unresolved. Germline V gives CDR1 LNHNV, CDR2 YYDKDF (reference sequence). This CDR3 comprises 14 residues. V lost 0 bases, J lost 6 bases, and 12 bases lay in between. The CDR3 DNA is TGTGCCACCAGCAGAGATAGAAGCGTTCGCGAGCAGTACTTC. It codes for CATSRDRSVREQYF.

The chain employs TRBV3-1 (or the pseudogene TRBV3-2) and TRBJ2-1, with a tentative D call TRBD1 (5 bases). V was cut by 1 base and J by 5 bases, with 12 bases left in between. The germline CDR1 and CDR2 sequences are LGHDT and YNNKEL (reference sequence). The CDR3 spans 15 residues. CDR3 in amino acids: CASSQGRGRNNEQFF. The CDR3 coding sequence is TGTGCCAGCAGCCAAGGAAGGGGAAGGAACAATGAGCAGTTCTTC.

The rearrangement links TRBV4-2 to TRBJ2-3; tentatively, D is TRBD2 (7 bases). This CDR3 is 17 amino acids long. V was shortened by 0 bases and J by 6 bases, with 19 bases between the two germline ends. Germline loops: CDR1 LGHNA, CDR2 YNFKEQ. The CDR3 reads CASSQEGGRRSGDTQYF. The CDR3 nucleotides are TGTGCCAGCAGCCAAGAGGGGGGGCGGCGGTCTGGGGATACGCAGTATTTT.

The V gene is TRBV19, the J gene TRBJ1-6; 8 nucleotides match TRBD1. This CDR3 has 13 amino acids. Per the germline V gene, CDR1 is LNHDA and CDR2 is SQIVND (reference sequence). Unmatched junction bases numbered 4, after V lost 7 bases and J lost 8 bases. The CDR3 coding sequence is TGTGCCAGTAAGACAGGGGCGGATTCACCCCTCCACTTT. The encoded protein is CASKTGADSPLHF.

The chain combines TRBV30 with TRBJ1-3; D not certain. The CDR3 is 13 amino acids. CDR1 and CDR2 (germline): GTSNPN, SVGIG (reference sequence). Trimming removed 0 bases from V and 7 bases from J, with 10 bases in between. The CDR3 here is CAWSVQRVNTIYF. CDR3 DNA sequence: TGTGCCTGGAGTGTACAGAGGGTCAACACCATATATTTT.

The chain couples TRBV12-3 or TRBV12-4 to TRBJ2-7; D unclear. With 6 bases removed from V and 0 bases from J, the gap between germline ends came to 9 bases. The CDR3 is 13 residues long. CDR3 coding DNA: TGTGCCAGCAGAGTCCTCGGCTCCTACGAGCAGTACTTC. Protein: CASRVLGSYEQYF.

The DNA of the CDR3 is TGTGCCAGCAGCCCAACTAGCGGGGGTCGCACAGATACGCAGTATTTT. This encodes CASSPTSGGRTDTQYF. The chain is built from TRBV7-3 and TRBJ2-3, with 11 bases fitting TRBD2. This CDR3 region has 16 residues. V shed 5 bases and J 1 base; nucleotides not matched to a gene: 5. Germline assignment: CDR1 SGHTA and CDR2 FQGTGA. The variable domain in full, with the rest retrieved from reference TRBV7-3 and TRBJ2-3, is GAGVSQTPSNKVTEKGKYVELRCDPISGHTALYWYRQSLGQGPEFLIYFQGTGAADDSGLPNDRFFAVRPEGSVSTLKIQRTERGDSAVYLCASSPTSGGRTDTQYFGPGTRLTVL.

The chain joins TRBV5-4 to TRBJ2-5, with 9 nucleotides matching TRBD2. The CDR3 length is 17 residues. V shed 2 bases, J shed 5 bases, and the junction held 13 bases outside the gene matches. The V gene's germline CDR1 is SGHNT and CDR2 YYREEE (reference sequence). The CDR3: CASSLGGGDGGAETQYF. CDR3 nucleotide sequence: TGTGCCAGCAGCTTAGGCGGGGGGGATGGCGGGGCGGAGACCCAGTACTTC. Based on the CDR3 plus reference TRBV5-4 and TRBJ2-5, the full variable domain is ETGVTQSPTHLIKTRGQQVTLRCSSQSGHNTVSWYQQALGQGPQFIFQYYREEENGRGNFPPRFSGLQFPNYSSELNVNALELDDSALYLCASSLGGGDGGAETQYFGPGTRLLVL.

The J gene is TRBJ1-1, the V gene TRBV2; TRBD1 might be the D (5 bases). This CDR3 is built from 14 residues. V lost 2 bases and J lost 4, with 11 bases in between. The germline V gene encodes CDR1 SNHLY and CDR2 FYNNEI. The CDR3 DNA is TGTGCCAGCAGTGAAAAGGGGAGGACCACTGAAGCTTTCTTT. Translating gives CASSEKGRTTEAFF.

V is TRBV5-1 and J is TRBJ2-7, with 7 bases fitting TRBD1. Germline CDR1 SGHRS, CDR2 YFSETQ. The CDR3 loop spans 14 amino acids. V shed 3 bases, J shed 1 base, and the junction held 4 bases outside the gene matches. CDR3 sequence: CASSSRDSSYEQYF. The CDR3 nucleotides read TGCGCCAGCAGCTCTCGGGACAGTTCCTACGAGCAGTACTTC.

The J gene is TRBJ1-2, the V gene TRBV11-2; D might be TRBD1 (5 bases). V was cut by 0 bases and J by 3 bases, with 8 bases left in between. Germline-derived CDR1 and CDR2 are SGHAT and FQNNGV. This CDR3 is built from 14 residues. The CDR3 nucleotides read TGTGCCAGCAGCTTAGAACAGGACGACTATGGCTACACCTTC. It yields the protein CASSLEQDDYGYTF.

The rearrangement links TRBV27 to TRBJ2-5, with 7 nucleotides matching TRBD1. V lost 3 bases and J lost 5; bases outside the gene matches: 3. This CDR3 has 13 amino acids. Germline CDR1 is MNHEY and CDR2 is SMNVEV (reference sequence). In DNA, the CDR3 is TGTGCCAGCAGTTTGAGGGGGCAGGAGACCCAGTACTTC. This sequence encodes CASSLRGQETQYF.

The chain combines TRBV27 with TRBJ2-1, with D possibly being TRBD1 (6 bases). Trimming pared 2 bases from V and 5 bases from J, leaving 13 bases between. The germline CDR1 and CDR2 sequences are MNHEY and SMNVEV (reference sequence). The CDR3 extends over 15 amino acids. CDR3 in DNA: TGTGCCAGCAGTTTAGGGACATCCGGGAACAATGAGCAGTTCTTC. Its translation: CASSLGTSGNNEQFF.